This TCR beta chain was captured in a study of T cells after yellow fever vaccination. Study-wide results and caveats: Post-booster samples contained most primary-vaccination clones (approximately 96% CD4, less than 90% CD8).

Each CDR3 protein is one row after TCRdb ran MiXCR on the 5' RACE reads. The sample has hundreds of thousands of distinct CDR3 sequences, around 12% seen once. In regard to this clonotype: As yet, its antigen is unknown.

Trimming pared 5 bases from V and 6 bases from J, leaving 14 bases between. The CDR3 has 14 amino acids. Germline CDR1 KGHSH, CDR2 LQKENI. This material consisted of PBMCs, taken on the day of the yellow fever booster vaccination. The TCR comes from a man aged 25-40 years who received the YFV17D yellow fever vaccine. V and J are TRBV18 and TRBJ2-1; D perhaps matches TRBD1 (6 bases). The CDR3 here is CASSGGQRSNEQFF. The DNA of the CDR3 is TGTGCCAGCTCAGGTGGACAGAGGAGCAATGAGCAGTTCTTC.